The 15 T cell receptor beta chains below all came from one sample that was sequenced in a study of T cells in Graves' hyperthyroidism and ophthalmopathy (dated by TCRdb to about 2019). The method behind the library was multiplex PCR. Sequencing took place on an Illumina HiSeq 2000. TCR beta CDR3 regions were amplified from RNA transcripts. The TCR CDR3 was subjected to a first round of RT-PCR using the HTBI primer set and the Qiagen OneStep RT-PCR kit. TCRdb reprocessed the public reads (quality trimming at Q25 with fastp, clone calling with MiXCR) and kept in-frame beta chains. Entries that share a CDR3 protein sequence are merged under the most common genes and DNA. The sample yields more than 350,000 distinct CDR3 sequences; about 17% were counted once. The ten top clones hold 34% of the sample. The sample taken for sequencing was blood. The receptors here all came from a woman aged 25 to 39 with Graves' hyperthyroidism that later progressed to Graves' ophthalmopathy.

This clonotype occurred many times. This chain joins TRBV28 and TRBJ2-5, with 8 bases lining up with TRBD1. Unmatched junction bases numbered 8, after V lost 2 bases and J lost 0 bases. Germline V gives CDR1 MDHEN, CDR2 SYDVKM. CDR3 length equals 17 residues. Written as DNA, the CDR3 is TGTGCCAGCAGTTTAGGAGTGACAGGGGAAGACCAAGAGACCCAGTACTTC. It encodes CASSLGVTGEDQETQYF.

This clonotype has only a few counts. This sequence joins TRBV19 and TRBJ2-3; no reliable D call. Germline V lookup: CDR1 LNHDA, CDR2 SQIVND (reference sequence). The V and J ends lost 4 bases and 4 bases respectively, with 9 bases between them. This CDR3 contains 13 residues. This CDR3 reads CASSKVWADTQYF. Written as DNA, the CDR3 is TGTGCCAGTAGTAAAGTATGGGCAGATACGCAGTATTTT.

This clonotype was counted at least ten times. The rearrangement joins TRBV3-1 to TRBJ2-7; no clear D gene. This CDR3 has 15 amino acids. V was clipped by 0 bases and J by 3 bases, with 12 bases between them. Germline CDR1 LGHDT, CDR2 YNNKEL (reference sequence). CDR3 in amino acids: CASSQDVSASYEQYF. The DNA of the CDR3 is TGTGCCAGCAGCCAAGATGTTTCTGCGAGCTACGAGCAGTACTTC.

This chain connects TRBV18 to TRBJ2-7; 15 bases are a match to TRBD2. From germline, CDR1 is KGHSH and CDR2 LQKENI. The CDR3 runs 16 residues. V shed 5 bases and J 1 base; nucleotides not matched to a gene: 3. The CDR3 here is CASSVGLAGGSYEQYF. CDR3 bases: TGTGCCAGCTCAGTGGGACTAGCGGGAGGATCCTACGAGCAGTACTTC.

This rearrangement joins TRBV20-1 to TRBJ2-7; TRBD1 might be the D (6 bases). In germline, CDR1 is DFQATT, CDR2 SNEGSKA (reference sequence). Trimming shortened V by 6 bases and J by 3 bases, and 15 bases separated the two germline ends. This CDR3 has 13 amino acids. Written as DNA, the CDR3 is TGCAGTGCCGCACGTCTACAGGGCTACGAGCAGTACTTC. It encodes CSAARLQGYEQYF.

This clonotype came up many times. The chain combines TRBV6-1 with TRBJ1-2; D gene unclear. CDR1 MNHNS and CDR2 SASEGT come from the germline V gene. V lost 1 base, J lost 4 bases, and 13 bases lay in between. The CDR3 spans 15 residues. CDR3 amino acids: CASSEEIGRTYGYTF. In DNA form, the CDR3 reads TGTGCCAGCAGTGAAGAAATCGGACGGACCTATGGCTACACCTTC.

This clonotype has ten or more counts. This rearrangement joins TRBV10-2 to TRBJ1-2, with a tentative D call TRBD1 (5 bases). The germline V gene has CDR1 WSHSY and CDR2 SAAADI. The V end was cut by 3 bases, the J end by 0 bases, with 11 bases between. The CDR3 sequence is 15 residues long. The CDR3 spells CASSEGAATNYGYTF. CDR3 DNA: TGCGCCAGCAGTGAAGGGGCAGCCACTAACTATGGCTACACCTTC.

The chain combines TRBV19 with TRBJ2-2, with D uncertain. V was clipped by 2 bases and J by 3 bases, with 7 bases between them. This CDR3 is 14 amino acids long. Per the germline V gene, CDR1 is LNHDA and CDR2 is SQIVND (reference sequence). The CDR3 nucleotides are TGTGCCAGTAGTATAAGCCCCCACACCGGGGAGCTGTTTTTT. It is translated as CASSISPHTGELFF.

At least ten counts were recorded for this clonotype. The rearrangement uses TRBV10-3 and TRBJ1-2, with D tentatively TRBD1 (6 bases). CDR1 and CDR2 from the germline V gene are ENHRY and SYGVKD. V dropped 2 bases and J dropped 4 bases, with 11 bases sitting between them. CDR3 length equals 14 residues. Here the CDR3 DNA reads TGTGCCATCAGTGAGGGACAGAAGCCCTATGGCTACACCTTC. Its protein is CAISEGQKPYGYTF.

This chain's CDR3 is CSVEGGTSGTGTYNEQFF. The CDR3 DNA reads as TGCAGCGTTGAAGGAGGGACTAGCGGGACTGGGACCTACAATGAGCAGTTCTTC. V gene TRBV29-1 combines with J gene TRBJ2-1, with TRBD2 identical over 13 bases. Per the germline V gene, CDR1 is SQVTM and CDR2 is ANQGSEA. With V trimmed by 1 base and J by 2 bases, 8 bases remained unmatched. The CDR3 is 18 amino acids.

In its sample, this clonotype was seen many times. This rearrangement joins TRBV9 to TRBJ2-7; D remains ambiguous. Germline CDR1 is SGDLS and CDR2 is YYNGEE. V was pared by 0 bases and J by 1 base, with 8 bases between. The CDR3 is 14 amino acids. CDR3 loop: CASSVGDGSYEQYF. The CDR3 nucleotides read TGTGCCAGCAGCGTAGGCGACGGATCCTACGAGCAGTACTTC.

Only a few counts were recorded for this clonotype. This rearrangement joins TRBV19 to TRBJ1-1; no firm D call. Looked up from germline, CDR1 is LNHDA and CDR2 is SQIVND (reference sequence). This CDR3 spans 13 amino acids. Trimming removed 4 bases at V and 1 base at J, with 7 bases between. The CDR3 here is CASSNSGNTEAFF. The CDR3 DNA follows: TGTGCCAGTAGTAATTCGGGGAACACTGAAGCTTTCTTT.

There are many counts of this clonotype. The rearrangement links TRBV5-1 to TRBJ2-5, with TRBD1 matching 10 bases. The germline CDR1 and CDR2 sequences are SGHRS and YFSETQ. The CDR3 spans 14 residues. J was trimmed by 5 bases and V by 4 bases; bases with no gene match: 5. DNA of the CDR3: TGCGCCAGCAGCCAGGGACAGGGGAGCGAGACCCAGTACTTC. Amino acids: CASSQGQGSETQYF.

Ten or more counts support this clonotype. For the CDR3, the DNA is TGTGCCAGCAGCAGAATAACCCACAGGGCTCGAGAGACCCAGTACTTC. Amino acids: CASSRITHRARETQYF. V gene TRBV6-1 combines with J gene TRBJ2-5; TRBD1 might be the D (6 bases). CDR3 length equals 16 residues. The germline V and J ends were trimmed by 6 bases and 4 bases, with 21 bases remaining between them. Germline-derived CDR1 and CDR2 are MNHNS and SASEGT.

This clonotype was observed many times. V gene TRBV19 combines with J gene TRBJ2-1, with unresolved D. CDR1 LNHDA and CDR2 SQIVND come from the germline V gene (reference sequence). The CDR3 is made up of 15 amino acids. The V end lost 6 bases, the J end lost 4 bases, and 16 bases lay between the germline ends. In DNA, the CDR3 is TGTGCCAGTAGCCGGACCAGAGACACGTACAATGAGCAGTTCTTC. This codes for CASSRTRDTYNEQFF.